These 5 T cell receptor beta chains originate from one sample sequenced in a study of T cell repertoires in cytomegalovirus infection. TCRdb re-derived calls from the reads in MiXCR, one entry per CDR3 protein. The sample has about 260,000 distinct CDR3 sequences, 9.1% seen once. The sequenced sample was PBMCs. Receptor source: a human donor in good health (CMV status not recorded). Some clones in this sample may be carry-over from other donors' samples.

This clonotype was found a few times. The V call is TRBV11-3, the J call TRBJ1-3, with TRBD1 identical over 9 bases. V shed 4 bases, J shed 3 bases, and the junction held 7 bases outside the gene matches. CDR1 is SGHNT and CDR2 is YENEEA in the germline V gene. The CDR3 runs 16 residues. DNA for the CDR3: TGTGCCAGCAGCTGGCTCGGGACAGGGATTGGAAACACCATATATTTT. Protein sequence: CASSWLGTGIGNTIYF.

The J gene is TRBJ2-7, the V gene TRBV5-1; D may correspond to TRBD1 or TRBD2 (5 bases each). V dropped 3 bases and J dropped 7 bases, with 17 bases sitting between them. This CDR3 is 14 amino acids long. Germline V gene sequence: CDR1 SGHRS, CDR2 YFSETQ. Here the CDR3 DNA reads TGCGCCAGCAGCTATGGGACCGCTCCCCTGGAGCAGTACTTC. Translated, it gives CASSYGTAPLEQYF.

This clonotype has more than one count but fewer than ten. The J gene is TRBJ2-3, the V gene TRBV7-6; 14 positions agree with TRBD2. Germline V gives CDR1 SGHVS, CDR2 FNYEAQ. The trim removed 5 bases at V and 5 bases at J, leaving 9 bases unmatched. The CDR3 spans 17 residues. The CDR3 DNA reads as TGTGCCAGCAGCCGACAGACTAGCGGGAGGGCCAGAGATACGCAGTATTTT. Translation: CASSRQTSGRARDTQYF.

The rearrangement links TRBV3-1 to TRBJ2-7; 8 bases agree with TRBD2. The J segment lost 8 bases and the V segment lost 4 bases, leaving 7 bases of the junction unmatched. Germline lookup yields CDR1 LGHDT and CDR2 YNNKEL (reference sequence). This CDR3 has 13 amino acids. The CDR3 sequence is CASSPGGGSKQYF. CDR3 DNA sequence: TGTGCCAGCAGCCCCGGGGGGGGTTCCAAGCAGTACTTC.

V is TRBV6-1 and J is TRBJ1-6, with D possibly TRBD1 on 6 matching bases. Germline V gives CDR1 MNHNS, CDR2 SASEGT. The CDR3 consists of 16 residues. Trimming pared 7 bases from V and 7 bases from J, leaving 20 bases between. The CDR3 loop reads CASKEGGGPANSPLHF. DNA of the CDR3: TGTGCCAGCAAGGAGGGAGGGGGGCCTGCCAATTCACCCCTCCACTTT.